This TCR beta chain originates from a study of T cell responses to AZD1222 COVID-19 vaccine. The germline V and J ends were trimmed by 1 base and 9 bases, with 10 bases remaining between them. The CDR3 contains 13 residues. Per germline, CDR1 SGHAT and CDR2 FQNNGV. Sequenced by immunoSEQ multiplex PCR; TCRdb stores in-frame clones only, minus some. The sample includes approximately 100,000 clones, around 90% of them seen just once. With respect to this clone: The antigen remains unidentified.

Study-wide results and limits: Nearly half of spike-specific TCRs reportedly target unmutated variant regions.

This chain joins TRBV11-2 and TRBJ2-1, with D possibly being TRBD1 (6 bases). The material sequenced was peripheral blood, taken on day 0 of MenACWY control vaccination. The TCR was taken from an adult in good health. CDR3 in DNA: TGTGCCAGCAGCTTAGGGGGGCGGCGTGAGCAGTTCTTC. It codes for CASSLGGRREQFF.